This TCR beta chain derives from a study of blood T cell repertoires in COVID-19. About the study: Sites in the United States, Italy and Spain provided acute and convalescent COVID-19 samples. T cells, B-cell-depleted T cells, or PBMCs supplied cDNA or gDNA.

The germline V gene has CDR1 SGDLS and CDR2 YYNGEE. Trimming at V came to 0 bases and at J to 7 bases, leaving 4 bases not matched to a gene. CDR3 length: 14 residues. Assay used: immunoSEQ multiplex PCR; TCRdb lists only in-frame clones, some missing. The sample consists of about 170,000 clones, approximately 83% of them appearing once. This chain joins TRBV9 and TRBJ2-1; 7 bases fit TRBD2. This receptor was identified in a man in his 70s with active or convalescent COVID-19. The material sequenced was peripheral blood. The CDR3 bases are TGTGCCAGCAGCGTAGAGGTGGGAGGGAATGAGCAGTTCTTC. Translation: CASSVEVGGNEQFF.